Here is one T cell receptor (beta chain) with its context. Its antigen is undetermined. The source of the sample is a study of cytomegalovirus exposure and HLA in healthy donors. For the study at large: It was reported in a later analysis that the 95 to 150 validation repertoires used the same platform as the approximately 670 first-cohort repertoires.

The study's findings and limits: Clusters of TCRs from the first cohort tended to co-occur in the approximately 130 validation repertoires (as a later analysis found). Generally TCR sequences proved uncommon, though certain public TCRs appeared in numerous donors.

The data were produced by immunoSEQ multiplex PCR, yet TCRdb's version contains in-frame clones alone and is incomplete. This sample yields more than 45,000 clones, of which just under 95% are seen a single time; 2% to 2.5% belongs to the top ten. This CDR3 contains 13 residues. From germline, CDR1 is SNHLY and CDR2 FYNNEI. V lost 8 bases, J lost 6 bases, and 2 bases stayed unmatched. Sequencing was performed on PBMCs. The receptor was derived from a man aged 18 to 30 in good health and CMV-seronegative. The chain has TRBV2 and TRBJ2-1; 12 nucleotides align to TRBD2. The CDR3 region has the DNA TGTGCCAGCGGACTAGCGGGACGCAATGAGCAGTTCTTC. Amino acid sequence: CASGLAGRNEQFF.